This T cell receptor (beta chain) came from a study of neurological immune-mediated disorders. The CDR3 has 11 residues. Trimming stripped 6 bases from V and 3 bases from J, with 6 bases between. TCRdb processed the 5' RACE reads anew with MiXCR; each CDR3 protein has one entry. Of roughly 56,000 distinct CDR3 sequences in the sample, 11% were seen once. The sequencing input was PBMCs. The chain is built from TRBV12-3 or TRBV12-4 and TRBJ2-7; no reliable D call. The clonotype comes from a man between 60 and 75 years old in good health. This chain's CDR3 is CASRQNYEQYF. CDR3 nucleotides: TGTGCCAGCAGACAGAACTACGAGCAGTACTTC.